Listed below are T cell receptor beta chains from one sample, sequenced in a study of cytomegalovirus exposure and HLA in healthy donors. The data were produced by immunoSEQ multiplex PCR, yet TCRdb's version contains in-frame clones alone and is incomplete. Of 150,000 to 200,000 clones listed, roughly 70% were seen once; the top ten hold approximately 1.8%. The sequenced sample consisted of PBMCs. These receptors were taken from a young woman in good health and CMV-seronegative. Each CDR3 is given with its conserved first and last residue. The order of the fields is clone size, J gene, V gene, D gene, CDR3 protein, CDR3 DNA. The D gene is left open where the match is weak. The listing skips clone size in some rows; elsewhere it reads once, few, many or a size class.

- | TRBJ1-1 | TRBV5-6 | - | CASSERQLTEAFF | TGTGCCAGCAGCGAAAGACAGCTCACTGAAGCTTTCTTT
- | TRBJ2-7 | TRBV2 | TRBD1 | CASSRDSYEQYF | TGTGCCAGCTCAAGGGACAGCTACGAGCAGTACTTC
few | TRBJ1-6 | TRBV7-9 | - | CASSSSGDSPLHF | TGTGCCAGCAGCTCGAGCGGTGATTCACCCCTCCACTTT
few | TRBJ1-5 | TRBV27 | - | CASSPTVNQPQHF | TGTGCCAGCAGTCCAACGGTGAATCAGCCCCAGCATTTT
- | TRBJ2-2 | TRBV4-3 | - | CASSQKPRTNTGELFF | TGCGCCAGCAGCCAGAAGCCGCGGACGAACACCGGGGAGCTGTTTTTT
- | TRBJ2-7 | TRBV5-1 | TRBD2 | CASSSSGRGREQYF | TGCGCCAGCAGCTCCTCCGGGAGGGGTAGGGAGCAGTACTTC
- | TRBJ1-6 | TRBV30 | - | CAWSVPGVSPLHF | TGTGCCTGGAGTGTCCCAGGGGTTTCACCCCTCCACTTT
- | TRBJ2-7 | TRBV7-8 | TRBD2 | CASSILAGVTYEQYF | TGTGCCAGCAGCATACTAGCGGGAGTTACCTACGAGCAGTACTTC
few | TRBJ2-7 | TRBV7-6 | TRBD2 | CASSKEVGGTTQVQKEQYF | TGTGCCAGCAGCAAAGAGGTTGGTGGGACTACCCAAGTTCAGAAGGAGCAGTACTTC
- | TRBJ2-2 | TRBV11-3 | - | CASSLSPQGSTGELFF | TGTGCCAGCAGCTTAAGTCCGCAGGGCAGCACCGGGGAGCTGTTTTTT
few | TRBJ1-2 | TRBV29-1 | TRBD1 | CSVVTGGAGGYTF | TGCAGCGTTGTGACAGGGGGCGCGGGTGGCTACACCTTC
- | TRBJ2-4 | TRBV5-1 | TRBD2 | CASSSLSGGGGPRNIQYF | TGCGCCAGCAGCTCGCTCTCGGGTGGGGGAGGGCCTAGGAACATTCAGTACTTC
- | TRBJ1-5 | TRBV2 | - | CASSFDRKDQPQHF | TGTGCCAGCAGTTTCGACAGGAAGGATCAGCCCCAGCATTTT
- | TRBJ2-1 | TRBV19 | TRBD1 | CASSIGGQGNEQFF | TGTGCCAGTAGTATAGGGGGACAGGGCAATGAGCAGTTCTTC
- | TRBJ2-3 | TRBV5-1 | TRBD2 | CATSPASGTTDTQYF | TGCGCCACAAGCCCGGCTAGCGGGACCACAGATACGCAGTATTTT
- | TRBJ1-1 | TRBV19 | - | CASKGTEAFF | TGTGCCAGTAAGGGGACTGAAGCTTTCTTT
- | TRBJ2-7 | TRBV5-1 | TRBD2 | CASSGVAGDGYEQYF | TGCGCCAGCAGCGGGGTAGCGGGAGATGGCTACGAGCAGTACTTC
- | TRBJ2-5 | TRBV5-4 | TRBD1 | CASSLDRGETQYF | TGTGCCAGCAGCCTAGACAGGGGAGAGACCCAGTACTTC
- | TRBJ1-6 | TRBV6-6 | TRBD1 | CASSQTTGVNNSPLHF | TGTGCCAGCAGTCAAACGACAGGGGTCAATAATTCACCCCTCCACTTT
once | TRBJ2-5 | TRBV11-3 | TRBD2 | CASSLGGTSGIQETQYF | TGTGCCAGCAGCTTAGGCGGGACTAGCGGGATACAAGAGACCCAGTACTTC
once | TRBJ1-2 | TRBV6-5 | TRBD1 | CASSYSRTGGGYGYTF | TGTGCCAGCAGTTACTCGAGGACAGGGGGCGGCTATGGCTACACCTTC
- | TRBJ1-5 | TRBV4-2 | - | CASSLSEGQPQHF | TGTGCCAGCAGCCTTTCAGAGGGACAGCCCCAGCATTTT
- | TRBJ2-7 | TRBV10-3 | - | CAISPPTSYEQYF | TGTGCCATCAGTCCCCCCACTTCCTACGAGCAGTACTTC
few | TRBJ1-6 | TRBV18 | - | CASSPVTGSGSPLHF | TGTGCCAGCTCACCCGTAACAGGGAGCGGTTCACCCCTCCACTTT
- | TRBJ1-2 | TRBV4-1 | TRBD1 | CASSQELGGASGYTF | TGCGCCAGCAGCCAAGAATTAGGGGGCGCAAGTGGCTACACCTTC
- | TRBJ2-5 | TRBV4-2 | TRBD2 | CASSQQSSGETAQYF | TGTGCCAGCAGCCAGCAATCTAGCGGTGAAACAGCCCAGTACTTC
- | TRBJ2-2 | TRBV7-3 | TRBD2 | CASSRTSGSRGELFF | TGTGCCAGCAGCCGGACTAGCGGGAGTCGTGGGGAGCTGTTTTTT
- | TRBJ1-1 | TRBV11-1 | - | CASSPVLNTEAFF | TGTGCCAGCAGCCCTGTCCTGAACACTGAAGCTTTCTTT
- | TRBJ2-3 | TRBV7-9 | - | CASSLELGISTDTQYF | TGTGCCAGCAGCTTAGAACTCGGGATAAGCACAGATACGCAGTATTTT
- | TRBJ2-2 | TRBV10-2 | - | CASSVMGGAAGELFF | TGCGCCAGCAGTGTCATGGGGGGGGCCGCCGGGGAGCTGTTTTTT
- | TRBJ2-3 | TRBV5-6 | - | CASSLASVAGTDTQYF | TGTGCCAGCAGCTTGGCCTCAGTTGCAGGCACAGATACGCAGTATTTT
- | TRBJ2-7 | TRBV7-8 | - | CASSLGPGAASYEQYF | TGTGCCAGCAGCTTAGGACCAGGGGCGGCCTCCTACGAGCAGTACTTC
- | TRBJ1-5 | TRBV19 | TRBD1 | CASSIGGQGAFNQPQHF | TGTGCCAGTAGTATTGGGGGACAGGGGGCCTTCAATCAGCCCCAGCATTTT
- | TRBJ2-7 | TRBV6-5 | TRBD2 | CASSYSGGTHYEQYF | TGTGCCAGCAGTTACTCGGGAGGGACGCACTACGAGCAGTACTTC